One sample yielded the 22 T cell receptor beta chains listed below, sequenced in a study of early T cells in non-severe SARS-CoV-2 infection. From the 5' RACE reads, TCRdb called clonotypes with MiXCR, one entry per CDR3 protein. In the table there are tens of thousands of distinct CDR3 sequences, 10% to 15% of which are singletons. Sequenced material: whole blood. The receptors originated from an adult who was a healthcare worker with PCR-confirmed SARS-CoV-2 infection or an uninfected control (not recorded which).

This clonotype has at least ten counts. The chain has TRBV10-3 and TRBJ2-3; possibly TRBD1 for D (6 bases). The CDR3 contains 14 residues. V was clipped by 1 base and J by 3 bases, with 8 bases between them. In germline, CDR1 is ENHRY, CDR2 SYGVKD. The CDR3 region has the DNA TGTGCCATCAGTGAGTACACAGGGACAGATACGCAGTATTTT. It codes for CAISEYTGTDTQYF.

Ten or more counts support this clonotype. J is TRBJ1-1 and V is TRBV27, with TRBD1 as a possible D gene (5 bases). V was clipped by 2 bases and J by 3 bases, with 7 bases between them. This CDR3 region has 13 residues. The germline V gene has CDR1 MNHEY and CDR2 SMNVEV (reference sequence). The CDR3 nucleotides are TGTGCCAGCAGTTTAGGGGGAGACACTGAAGCTTTCTTT. Translating it yields CASSLGGDTEAFF.

The rearrangement uses TRBV7-9 and TRBJ1-4; tentatively, D is TRBD1 (5 bases). The CDR3 length is 15 residues. V lost 1 base and J 8 bases, leaving 14 bases between the germline ends. CDR1 is SEHNR and CDR2 is FQNEAQ in the germline V gene (reference sequence). The CDR3 region is CASSLVAGDGEKLFF. In DNA, the CDR3 is TGTGCCAGCAGCTTAGTGGCTGGGGACGGCGAAAAACTGTTTTTT.

In its sample, this clonotype was seen a few times. The CDR3 sequence is CATGGQVLNTEAFF. The CDR3 DNA is TGTGCCACTGGAGGACAGGTGCTGAACACTGAAGCTTTCTTT. This chain uses TRBV7-8 with TRBJ1-1; 7 nucleotides agree with TRBD1. V shed 10 bases, J shed 0 bases, and the junction held 8 bases outside the gene matches. CDR1 and CDR2 from the germline V gene are SGHVS and FQNEAQ. The CDR3 contains 14 residues.

There are a few counts of this clonotype. The genes are TRBV12-3 or TRBV12-4 and TRBJ1-5; 11 bases are shared with TRBD1. J lost 4 bases, V lost 8 bases, and 7 bases had no gene match. The CDR3 sequence is 15 residues long. The DNA of the CDR3 is TGTGCCAGCCGGGGGACAGGGGGGCTGAATCAGCCCCAGCATTTT. The encoded protein is CASRGTGGLNQPQHF.

The chain joins TRBV25-1 to TRBJ1-2; D remains unclear. This CDR3 region has 14 residues. Germline assignment: CDR1 MGHDK and CDR2 SYGVNS. Trimming left V 0 bases short and J 2 bases short, with 7 bases between. Here the CDR3 reads CASSEYESNYGYTF. DNA for the CDR3: TGTGCCAGCAGTGAATATGAGTCCAACTATGGCTACACCTTC.

This clonotype was recorded a few times. V gene TRBV3-1 combines with J gene TRBJ1-6, with D hard to call. V was clipped by 0 bases and J by 10 bases, with 7 bases between them. This CDR3 contains 13 residues. CDR1 and CDR2 from the germline V gene are LGHDT and YNNKEL (reference sequence). The CDR3: CASSQDRESPLHF. The CDR3 DNA sequence: TGTGCCAGCAGCCAAGATAGGGAATCACCCCTCCACTTT. Full variable domain (outside the CDR3, taken from reference TRBV3-1 and TRBJ1-6): DTAVSQTPKYLVTQMGNDKSIKCEQNLGHDTMYWYKQDSKKFLKIMFSYNNKELIINETVPNRFSPKSPDKAHLNLHINSLELGDSAVYFCASSQDRESPLHFGNGTRLTVT.

The V call is TRBV3-1, the J call TRBJ2-3; no reliable D call. Trimming shortened V by 5 bases and J by 3 bases, and 9 bases separated the two germline ends. The CDR3 covers 13 residues. The germline V gene encodes CDR1 LGHDT and CDR2 YNNKEL (reference sequence). The CDR3 region has the DNA TGTGCCAGCAGCTTAGTGGAGACAGATACGCAGTATTTT. Translated, it gives CASSLVETDTQYF.

This clonotype was counted a few times. This chain connects TRBV20-1 to TRBJ1-1; a weak D match, TRBD1 (6 bases). Germline V gene lookup returns CDR1 DFQATT and CDR2 SNEGSKA (reference sequence). The germline V and J ends were trimmed by 0 bases and 4 bases, with 12 bases remaining between them. The CDR3 is 14 residues long. CDR3 in DNA: TGCAGTGCTAGAGATCGCAGGGGCGGCACTGAAGCTTTCTTT. It codes for CSARDRRGGTEAFF.

This clonotype was found many times. The chain has TRBV12-3 or TRBV12-4 and TRBJ2-3; D is undetermined. CDR3 length equals 13 residues. V lost 5 bases, J lost 2 bases, and 8 bases lay in between. CDR3 loop: CASSQTDTDTQYF. The CDR3 DNA sequence: TGTGCCAGCAGTCAGACTGACACAGATACGCAGTATTTT.

This chain links TRBV21-1 with TRBJ1-1. TRBV21-1 is deemed a pseudogene. The CDR3 is made up of 16 amino acids. CDR3 nucleotide sequence: TGTGCCAGCACGCCGAGACCTCGGCGGCAAAACACTGAAGCTTTCTTT. Encoded protein: CASTPRPRRQNTEAFF.

This clonotype came up many times. The chain carries TRBV11-2 and TRBJ1-4; D unclear. V was clipped by 0 bases and J by 0 bases, with 8 bases between them. Germline V CDR1 and CDR2: SGHAT, FQNNGV. This CDR3 has 16 residues. The CDR3 reads CASSLDRAATNEKLFF. CDR3 coding DNA: TGTGCCAGCAGCTTAGATCGGGCAGCAACTAATGAAAAACTGTTTTTT.

This rearrangement joins TRBV20-1 to TRBJ1-4; no clear D gene. Germline V gene sequence: CDR1 DFQATT, CDR2 SNEGSKA (reference sequence). V was clipped by 0 bases and J by 7 bases, with 12 bases between them. CDR3 length: 14 amino acids. CDR3 protein: CSARDRGRTEKLFF. As DNA, the CDR3 is TGCAGTGCTAGAGATCGGGGTAGGACTGAAAAACTGTTTTTT.

The sample holds many counts of this clonotype. The chain uses TRBV25-1 and TRBJ1-5; TRBD1 agrees at 7 bases. This CDR3 has 15 amino acids. V shed 4 bases and J 7 bases; nucleotides not matched to a gene: 10. The germline gives CDR1 MGHDK, CDR2 SYGVNS. The CDR3 spells CASSATGTELQPQHF. CDR3 DNA: TGTGCCAGCAGTGCTACCGGGACAGAGCTACAGCCCCAGCATTTT. Combining the CDR3 with reference TRBV25-1 and TRBJ1-5 gives the whole variable domain EADIYQTPRYLVIGTGKKITLECSQTMGHDKMYWYQQDPGMELHLIHYSYGVNSTEKGDLSSESTVSRIRTEHFPLTLESARPSHTSQYLCASSATGTELQPQHFGDGTRLSIL.

This clonotype was seen many times. V gene TRBV6-5 combines with J gene TRBJ2-5; 11 bases fit TRBD2. With 6 bases clipped from V and 5 bases from J, the junction kept 8 bases outside the gene matches. Per germline, CDR1 MNHEY and CDR2 SVGAGI. CDR3 length: 15 residues. CDR3 in DNA: TGTGCCAGCAGAGACTCTAGCGGGGGGATGGAGACCCAGTACTTC. Protein product: CASRDSSGGMETQYF.

This clonotype was counted ten times or more. This chain joins TRBV5-4 and TRBJ1-1, with D tentatively TRBD1 (6 bases). There are 14 residues in the CDR3. Trimming removed 0 bases at V and 5 bases at J, with 11 bases between. Germline lookup yields CDR1 SGHNT and CDR2 YYREEE (reference sequence). CDR3 in DNA: TGTGCCAGCAGCTTGGAGGGGGGGATGACTGAAGCTTTCTTT. This sequence encodes CASSLEGGMTEAFF. Supplemented by reference TRBV5-4 and TRBJ1-1, the full variable domain reads ETGVTQSPTHLIKTRGQQVTLRCSSQSGHNTVSWYQQALGQGPQFIFQYYREEENGRGNFPPRFSGLQFPNYSSELNVNALELDDSALYLCASSLEGGMTEAFFGQGTRLTVV.

The rearrangement links TRBV29-1 to TRBJ2-3, with D maybe TRBD1 (5 bases). Germline CDR1 SQVTM, CDR2 ANQGSEA. Trimming cost V 7 bases and J 0 bases, with 11 bases left between them. CDR3 length: 13 amino acids. CDR3 region: CSGRAGSTDTQYF. The CDR3 coding sequence is TGCAGCGGACGGGCAGGGAGCACAGATACGCAGTATTTT.

This clonotype was found a few times. V gene TRBV24-1 combines with J gene TRBJ1-1; no definite D call. This CDR3 has 12 amino acids. Germline V gene data show CDR1 as KGHDR and CDR2 as SFDVKD. The V end lost 7 bases, the J end lost 0 bases, and 5 bases lay between the germline ends. CDR3 in amino acids: CATRGVNTEAFF. As DNA, the CDR3 is TGTGCCACCAGAGGAGTGAACACTGAAGCTTTCTTT.

This clonotype was seen repeatedly, ten times or more. CDR3 residues: CASSRSQGLYEQYF. Here the CDR3 DNA reads TGTGCCAGCAGTCGGAGTCAGGGTCTTTACGAGCAGTACTTC. The rearrangement joins TRBV12-3 or TRBV12-4 to TRBJ2-7, with D perhaps TRBD1 (5 bases). The CDR3 is 14 amino acids. The V gene lost 5 bases and the J gene lost 4 bases, with 15 bases spanning the gap.

V and J are TRBV2 and TRBJ1-2; unclear D gene. This CDR3 spans 11 amino acids. V lost 7 bases to trimming and J lost 8 bases, with 11 bases between them. Germline CDR1 and CDR2: SNHLY and FYNNEI. The CDR3 nucleotides are TGTGCCAGCAAGGAGGACGGAGGCTACACCTTC. It is translated as CASKEDGGYTF.

CDR3 nucleotides: TGTGCCAGCAGCGCTAGGGGTATGGACTACACCTTC. It codes for CASSARGMDYTF. The V call is TRBV11-2, the J call TRBJ1-2; tentatively, D is TRBD1 (5 bases). V lost 5 bases and J lost 10, with 14 bases in between. This CDR3 region has 12 residues. Germline-derived CDR1 and CDR2 are SGHAT and FQNNGV.

This rearrangement joins TRBV4-3 to TRBJ2-3, with 9 bases identical to TRBD2. Germline CDR1 and CDR2: LGHNA and YSLEER. This CDR3 region has 16 residues. With V trimmed by 0 bases and J by 4 bases, 5 bases remained unmatched. The CDR3, as DNA: TGCGCCAGCAGCCAAGATTCTAGCGGGGTTGCAGATACGCAGTATTTT. It specifies CASSQDSSGVADTQYF.